This section outlines one TCR beta chain sequence together with its context. The data were taken from a study of blood T cells in healthy people across ages. The CDR3 covers 15 residues. Per germline, CDR1 SGHTA and CDR2 FQGNSA. Trimming took 0 bases from V and 3 from J, leaving 12 bases between them. Sample-barcoded 5' priming and a J-beta primer mix drove a second PCR of roughly 6 to 12 cycles. TCRdb independently ran MiXCR on the 5' RACE reads; one entry per CDR3 protein. The table has approximately 800,000 distinct CDR3 sequences, approximately 59% seen once. This chain connects TRBV7-2 to TRBJ2-7; tentative D call: TRBD2 (7 bases). The receptor's source is a man aged 25 to 45 in good health. The sample taken for sequencing was blood. The CDR3 nucleotides read TGTGCCAGCAGCTTAGCGGGGGGGCCCTTCTACGAGCAGTACTTC. As protein: CASSLAGGPFYEQYF.